This T cell receptor beta chain is from a study of post-analysis software for immune sequencing data. Study-level points and caveats: Normalized Chao1 diversity in multiple sclerosis patients fell significantly below that of controls. Patients had higher frequencies than controls of a handful of TRBV segments, including TRBV5-6, TRBV5-1 and TRBV20-1.

This clonotype was counted ten times or more. What it binds is not known. Germline loops: CDR1 SGHRS, CDR2 YFSETQ. Trimming removed 2 bases at V and 6 bases at J, with 11 bases between. The CDR3 contains 13 residues. Unique molecular identifiers were present in the TCR beta cDNA libraries. The source material, 1 to 10 million T cells, gave rise to about 490,000 cDNA molecules. Using its own MiXCR run on the PCR reads, TCRdb lists one record per CDR3 protein. Counted here are about 260,000 distinct CDR3 sequences, 35% to 40% occurring once; the ten biggest clones make up 4% to 6%. The chain couples TRBV5-1 to TRBJ1-2; D possibly corresponds to TRBD1 (6 bases). What was sequenced was blood. The sequence came from a girl aged 5-17 years with multiple sclerosis. CDR3 coding DNA: TGCGCCAGCAGCTTTGGCAGGGGCGATGGCTACACCTTC. Its translation is CASSFGRGDGYTF.